This T cell receptor (beta chain) was documented in a study of Graves' ophthalmopathy and Graves' hyperthyroidism. On this clonotype itself: Possible read error: a much larger clone is one base away.

TCR beta CDR3 regions were amplified from RNA transcripts. HTBI-primed first-round RT-PCR preceded second-round multiplex PCR. TCRdb recomputed calls from the multiplex PCR reads with MiXCR, one row per CDR3 protein. The sample shows around 1,200,000 distinct CDR3 sequences, around a third of them seen only once. This CDR3 contains 13 residues. The germline V gene encodes CDR1 MNHEY and CDR2 SVGEGT. Sequencing was performed on peripheral blood or thyroid tissue (not recorded which). This chain joins TRBV6-2 or TRBV6-3 and TRBJ1-5; D is perhaps TRBD1 (6 bases). The source of this sequence is an adult man with Graves' hyperthyroidism. The CDR3 protein is CASSAGVGQPHHF. The CDR3, as DNA: TGTGCCAGCAGTGCTGGGGTAGGACAGCCCCACCATTTT.